These 20 T cell receptor beta chains were sequenced from one sample in a study of Ad26.COV2.S vaccination and SARS-CoV-2 variants. Using immunoSEQ multiplex PCR, the repertoire was profiled, and TCRdb retains in-frame clones only, with some absent. Of some 420,000 clones listed, around nine tenths are singletons. Treatment given: some 20 received Ad26.COV2.S at low or high dose, single or two shots; about 5 received placebo; per-sample allocation not given. Vaccine and placebo recipients were sampled on day 63 after the first injection. Sequenced here: peripheral blood, sampled in a trial of Ad26.COV2.S vaccine versus placebo. The receptors derive from a person between 18 and 59 years old who received the Ad26.COV2.S COVID-19 vaccine or a placebo.

The gene calls are TRBV7-8 and TRBJ1-5; D ambiguous. Trimming took 5 bases from V and 0 from J, leaving 8 bases between them. Germline lookup yields CDR1 SGHVS and CDR2 FQNEAQ. The CDR3 has 14 amino acids. For the CDR3, the DNA is TGTGCCAGCAGCGGAGGAAATAGCAATCAGCCCCAGCATTTT. Translated, it gives CASSGGNSNQPQHF.

The V gene is TRBV30, the J gene TRBJ1-3, with D uncertain. Deletions cut 2 bases from V and 0 bases from J, with 8 bases between. The CDR3 spans 14 residues. Germline values: CDR1 GTSNPN, CDR2 SVGIG (reference sequence). CDR3 region: CAWSFSGSGNTIYF. In nucleotides, the CDR3 is TGTGCCTGGAGTTTTTCCGGCTCTGGAAACACCATATATTTT.

This sequence joins TRBV5-1 and TRBJ2-7; TRBD1 matches at 7 bases. Germline V gene data show CDR1 as SGHRS and CDR2 as YFSETQ. V gave up 7 bases and J gave up 0 bases; unmatched junction bases: 4. The CDR3 length is 13 residues. CDR3 in amino acids: CASGTVDSYEQYF. The CDR3 DNA is TGCGCCAGCGGGACAGTGGACTCCTACGAGCAGTACTTC.

The rearrangement links TRBV11-2 to TRBJ2-3, with D possibly being TRBD2 (7 bases). Germline V gives CDR1 SGHAT, CDR2 FQNNGV. The CDR3 is made up of 16 amino acids. V lost 5 bases and J lost 4, with 19 bases in between. The CDR3, as DNA: TGTGCCAGCAGCCCAACGGGGGGCGGGGTGGCAGATACGCAGTATTTT. This codes for CASSPTGGGVADTQYF.

This sequence joins TRBV5-1 and TRBJ1-6, with 11 bases lining up with TRBD1. Germline CDR1 SGHRS, CDR2 YFSETQ. V trimming: 3 bases; J trimming: 0 bases; junction bases outside the gene matches: 11. This CDR3 is 20 amino acids long. CDR3 coding DNA: TGCGCCAGCAGCTCACGGGACAGGGGGTGTATAAGCTCCTATAATTCACCCCTCCACTTT. Translating it yields CASSSRDRGCISSYNSPLHF.

The count of this clone is one. V and J are TRBV5-6 and TRBJ1-5; 9 nucleotides align to TRBD1. In germline, CDR1 is SGHDT, CDR2 YYEEEE. CDR3 length equals 17 residues. The J segment lost 3 bases and the V segment lost 0 bases, leaving 7 bases of the junction unmatched. CDR3 sequence (DNA): TGTGCCAGCAGCTTGGATTCGGACAGGGGCTACAATCAGCCCCAGCATTTT. As protein: CASSLDSDRGYNQPQHF. The variable domain in full, with the rest retrieved from reference TRBV5-6 and TRBJ1-5, is DAGVTQSPTHLIKTRGQQVTLRCSPKSGHDTVSWYQQALGQGPQFIFQYYEEEERQRGNFPDRFSGHQFPNYSSELNVNALLLGDSALYLCASSLDSDRGYNQPQHFGDGTRLSIL.

J is TRBJ2-1 and V is TRBV6-5; D gene unclear. The CDR3 totals 13 residues. With 8 bases removed from V and 3 bases from J, the gap between germline ends came to 11 bases. The germline CDR1 and CDR2 sequences are MNHEY and SVGAGI. The CDR3: CASEIAFYNEQFF. The CDR3 DNA reads as TGTGCCAGCGAAATCGCTTTCTACAATGAGCAGTTCTTC.

The chain has TRBV30 and TRBJ2-7, with 12 bases matching TRBD1. There are 15 residues in the CDR3. Germline V gene lookup returns CDR1 GTSNPN and CDR2 SVGIG (reference sequence). V trimming: 3 bases; J trimming: 4 bases; junction bases outside the gene matches: 7. DNA of the CDR3: TGTGCCTGGAGCCCCGGGACAGGGGGCTGGTACGAGCAGTACTTC. Translated: CAWSPGTGGWYEQYF.

The chain uses TRBV27 and TRBJ2-5; 11 bases align to TRBD2. Germline CDR1 MNHEY, CDR2 SMNVEV (reference sequence). Trimming cost V 1 base and J 4 bases; bases outside gene matches: 2. The CDR3 length is 15 residues. CDR3 DNA sequence: TGTGCCAGCAGTTTATATAGCGGGGGGGGAGAGACCCAGTACTTC. It encodes CASSLYSGGGETQYF.

The J gene is TRBJ1-5, the V gene TRBV18; D is unclear. There are 15 residues in the CDR3. Trimming took off 2 bases at V and 0 bases at J, with 8 bases between the two ends. CDR1 is KGHSH and CDR2 is LQKENI in the germline V gene. The CDR3 here is CASSPRLNSNQPQHF. CDR3 nucleotide sequence: TGTGCCAGCTCACCAAGATTAAATAGCAATCAGCCCCAGCATTTT.

The rearrangement joins TRBV5-4 to TRBJ1-1; 7 positions match TRBD1. Germline CDR1 and CDR2: SGHNT and YYREEE (reference sequence). The CDR3 length is 15 residues. Trimming removed 0 bases from V and 0 bases from J; junction bases left unmatched: 2. The CDR3 DNA is TGTGCCAGCAGCTTGGAGGGGGCCATGAACACTGAAGCTTTCTTT. Amino acids: CASSLEGAMNTEAFF.

This rearrangement joins TRBV29-1 to TRBJ2-5; 13 nucleotides align to TRBD2. The germline V gene has CDR1 SQVTM and CDR2 ANQGSEA. This CDR3 is 15 amino acids long. V shed 6 bases and J 4 bases; nucleotides not matched to a gene: 8. The CDR3, as DNA: TGCAGCGTCGGGACTAGCGGGGTAGGAGGAGAGACCCAGTACTTC. Protein sequence: CSVGTSGVGGETQYF.

In its sample, this clone was seen a few times. The same CDR3 can be traced to other DNA sequences in this sample. The chain is built from TRBV5-4 and TRBJ1-5; D remains unclear. The germline V gene has CDR1 SGHNT and CDR2 YYREEE (reference sequence). The germline V and J ends were trimmed by 1 base and 7 bases, with 6 bases remaining between them. The CDR3 is 12 residues long. CDR3 nucleotide sequence: TGTGCCAGCAGCTTGCTTGGGCAGCCCCAGCATTTT. This gives the protein CASSLLGQPQHF.

The chain is built from TRBV4-3 and TRBJ2-1; possible D gene TRBD1, 6 bases. Germline V gene sequence: CDR1 LGHNA, CDR2 YSLEER. The CDR3 sequence is 15 residues long. V lost 0 bases and J 7 bases, leaving 13 bases between the germline ends. CDR3 sequence reads: CASSQDPGVRNEQFF. The CDR3 DNA follows: TGCGCCAGCAGCCAAGACCCAGGGGTAAGGAATGAGCAGTTCTTC.

The rearrangement uses TRBV6-2 or TRBV6-3 and TRBJ2-7, with D uncertain. The V end lost 4 bases, the J end lost 6 bases, and 10 bases lay between the germline ends. The CDR3 length is 12 residues. The germline V gene encodes CDR1 MNHEY and CDR2 SVGEGT. The CDR3 bases are TGTGCCAGCAGTTCCCCCGAAGGCGAGCAGTACTTC. Protein product: CASSSPEGEQYF.

The chain combines TRBV7-9 with TRBJ2-7; D not certain. Germline loops: CDR1 SEHNR, CDR2 FQNEAQ (reference sequence). Trimming pared 4 bases from V and 1 base from J, leaving 8 bases between. The CDR3 is made up of 13 amino acids. In DNA, the CDR3 is TGTGCCAGCAGCTCAACACTTTCCTACGAGCAGTACTTC. Its protein is CASSSTLSYEQYF. Together with reference TRBV7-9 and TRBJ2-7, the CDR3 gives the full variable domain: DTGVSQNPRHKITKRGQNVTFRCDPISEHNRLYWYRQTLGQGPEFLTYFQNEAQLEKSRLLSDRFSAERPKGSFSTLEIQRTEQGDSAMYLCASSSTLSYEQYFGPGTRLTVT.

The chain recombines TRBV19 with TRBJ1-1; D is unresolved. In germline, CDR1 is LNHDA, CDR2 SQIVND (reference sequence). This CDR3 spans 11 amino acids. Trimming removed 7 bases at V and 1 base at J, with 4 bases between. CDR3 coding DNA: TGTGCCAGTATATCGAACACTGAAGCTTTCTTT. It codes for CASISNTEAFF. Full variable domain (remainder filled in from reference TRBV19 and TRBJ1-1): DGGITQSPKYLFRKEGQNVTLSCEQNLNHDAMYWYRQDPGQGLRLIYYSQIVNDFQKGDIAEGYSVSREKKESFPLTVTSAQKNPTAFYLCASISNTEAFFGQGTRLTVV.

This chain links TRBV6-6 with TRBJ1-2; D might be TRBD1 (6 bases). Germline lookup yields CDR1 MNHNY and CDR2 SVGAGI (reference sequence). The length of the CDR3 is 16 residues. V shed 6 bases and J shed 1 base, with 18 bases lying between them. The CDR3 protein is CASSVGGGGHNYGYTF. The CDR3 bases are TGTGCCAGCAGCGTTGGCGGGGGGGGCCATAACTATGGCTACACCTTC.

The CDR3 is CASSSWGGRLDEKLFF. For the CDR3, the DNA is TGTGCCAGTAGTAGTTGGGGGGGGCGCCTTGATGAAAAACTGTTTTTT. The chain combines TRBV19 with TRBJ1-4, with a weak D call TRBD1 (6 bases). Trimming stripped 4 bases from V and 6 bases from J, with 18 bases between. Germline V CDR1 and CDR2: LNHDA, SQIVND (reference sequence). The CDR3 is 16 residues long.

This chain connects TRBV6-1 to TRBJ1-4; no clear D gene. Germline-derived CDR1 and CDR2 are MNHNS and SASEGT. This CDR3 has 15 amino acids. V lost 1 base and J lost 8, with 14 bases in between. DNA of the CDR3: TGTGCCAGCAGTGAAGGACTCACCGGGAGGGAAAAACTGTTTTTT. This translates into CASSEGLTGREKLFF.